The subject of this entry is one T cell receptor beta chain. Per the study methods: From reference gene primer amplification, estimates of nucleated cell counts were derived. TCRdb keeps only in-frame clones here, not all; method: immunoSEQ multiplex PCR. V and J calls and clone size are as listed in that table; D and trimming were resolved from the DNA. This sample yields some 67,000 clones, of which 87% are seen a single time; 19% belongs to the top ten. The data stem from a study of blood T cell repertoires in COVID-19. Background on the study: Donors in the United States, Italy and Spain gave samples during acute or convalescent COVID-19. In each case, the material was cDNA or gDNA derived from T cells, B-cell-depleted T cells, or PBMCs.

Per germline, CDR1 LGHDT and CDR2 YNNKEL (reference sequence). Trimming cost V 4 bases and J 6 bases; bases outside gene matches: 2. The CDR3 extends over 14 amino acids. This clonotype was sampled from an elderly woman with acute or convalescent COVID-19. The specimen sequenced was peripheral blood. The chain recombines TRBV3-1 (or the pseudogene TRBV3-2) with TRBJ1-5; 11 bases align to TRBD1. CDR3: CASSLGTGGQPQHF. The CDR3 coding sequence is TGTGCCAGCAGCCTTGGGACAGGGGGTCAGCCCCAGCATTTT.